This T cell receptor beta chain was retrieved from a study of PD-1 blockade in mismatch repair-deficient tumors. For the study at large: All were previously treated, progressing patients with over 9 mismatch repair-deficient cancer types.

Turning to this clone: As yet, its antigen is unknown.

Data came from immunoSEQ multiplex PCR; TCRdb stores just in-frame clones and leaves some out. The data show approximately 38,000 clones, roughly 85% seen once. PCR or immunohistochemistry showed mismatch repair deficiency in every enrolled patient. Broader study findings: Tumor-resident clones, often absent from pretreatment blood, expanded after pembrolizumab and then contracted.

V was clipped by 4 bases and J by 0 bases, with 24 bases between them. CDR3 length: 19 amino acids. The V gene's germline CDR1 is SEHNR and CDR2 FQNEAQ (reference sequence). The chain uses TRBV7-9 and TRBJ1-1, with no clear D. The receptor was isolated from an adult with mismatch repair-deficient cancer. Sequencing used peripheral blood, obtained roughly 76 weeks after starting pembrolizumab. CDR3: CASSYLLGRGSPMNTEAFF. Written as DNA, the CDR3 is TGTGCCAGCAGCTACCTTCTGGGCAGAGGGTCGCCCATGAACACTGAAGCTTTCTTT.